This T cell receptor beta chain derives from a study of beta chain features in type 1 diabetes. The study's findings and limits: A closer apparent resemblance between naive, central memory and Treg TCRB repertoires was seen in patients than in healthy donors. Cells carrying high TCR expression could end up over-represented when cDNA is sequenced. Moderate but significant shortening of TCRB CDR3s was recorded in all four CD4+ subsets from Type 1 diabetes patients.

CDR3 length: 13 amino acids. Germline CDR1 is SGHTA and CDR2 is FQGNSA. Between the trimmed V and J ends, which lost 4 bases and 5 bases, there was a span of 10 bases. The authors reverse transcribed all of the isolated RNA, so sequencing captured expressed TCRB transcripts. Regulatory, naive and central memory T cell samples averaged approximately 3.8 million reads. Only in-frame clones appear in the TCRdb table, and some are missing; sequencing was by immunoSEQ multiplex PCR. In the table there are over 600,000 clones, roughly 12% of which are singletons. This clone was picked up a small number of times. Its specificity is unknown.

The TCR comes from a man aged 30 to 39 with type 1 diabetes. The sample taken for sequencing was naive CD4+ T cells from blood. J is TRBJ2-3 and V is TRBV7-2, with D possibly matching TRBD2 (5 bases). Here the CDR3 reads CASSWTLQDTQYF. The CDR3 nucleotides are TGTGCCAGCAGCTGGACTCTTCAAGATACGCAGTATTTT.